These 15 T cell receptor beta chains originate from one sample sequenced in a study of cytomegalovirus exposure and HLA in healthy donors (TCRdb year 2017). The library was built by means of the immunoSEQ multiplex PCR assay. A mixture of 60 forward primers for TCR Vbeta segments and 13 reverse primers for TCR Jbeta segments was used in the multiplex PCR. As stored in TCRdb, this immuneACCESS dataset retains in-frame rearrangements with V and J assigned. A fraction of the clones does not appear; measured against another copy, unresolved V genes explain less than half of the discrepancy, and the remainder lacks a known reason. The sample includes 150,000 or so clones, with about 79% observed a single time. Of the sample, roughly 6.7% falls within the top ten clones. Sequenced input: PBMCs. The receptors were sampled from a man aged 50 or older in good health and CMV-seropositive.

The chain has TRBV18 and TRBJ1-2; D possibly corresponds to TRBD1 (6 bases). V was shortened by 3 bases and J by 7 bases, with 24 bases between the two germline ends. The length of the CDR3 is 17 residues. Germline loops: CDR1 KGHSH, CDR2 LQKENI. The CDR3 spells CASSPGRGDLGFRGYTF. The CDR3, as DNA: TGTGCCAGCTCACCTGGCAGGGGCGACTTGGGATTTCGTGGCTACACCTTC.

This clone was counted only a few times. The chain links TRBV10-2 to TRBJ1-2; TRBD1 might be the D (5 bases). V lost 4 bases to trimming and J lost 3 bases, with 12 bases between them. This CDR3 has 14 amino acids. Germline loops: CDR1 WSHSY, CDR2 SAAADI. The CDR3 bases are TGCGCCAGCAGTGTTGCGACCAGGGACTATGGCTACACCTTC. Protein product: CASSVATRDYGYTF.

This chain links TRBV6-6 with TRBJ1-3; TRBD1 is a possible D gene (5 bases). The V end lost 6 bases, the J end lost 2 bases, and 17 bases lay between the germline ends. The CDR3 sequence is 16 residues long. Germline V CDR1 and CDR2: MNHNY, SVGAGI (reference sequence). The CDR3 reads CASSLGQQPAGNTIYF. The DNA for the CDR3 is TGTGCCAGCAGCTTGGGGCAGCAACCGGCTGGAAACACCATATATTTT.

This chain joins TRBV5-1 and TRBJ2-1; 9 nucleotides match TRBD2. CDR1 and CDR2 from the germline V gene are SGHRS and YFSETQ. The CDR3 length is 19 residues. Trimming took 1 base from V and 0 from J; bases not matched to a gene: 11. CDR3 DNA sequence: TGCGCCAGCAGCTTGACCCCTAGCGGGCGGGAGGGCTCCTACAATGAGCAGTTCTTC. It is translated as CASSLTPSGREGSYNEQFF.

The chain is built from TRBV7-7 and TRBJ1-1, with D hard to call. The CDR3 totals 13 residues. CDR1 SSHAT and CDR2 FNYEAQ come from the germline V gene (reference sequence). The V end lost 5 bases, the J end lost 3 bases, and 10 bases lay between the germline ends. This CDR3 is CASSVDTYTEAFF. The CDR3 region has the DNA TGTGCCAGCAGCGTAGACACCTACACTGAAGCTTTCTTT.

The CDR3 spells CASSRQGVDGYTF. CDR3 DNA: TGTGCCAGCAGCCGACAGGGTGTGGATGGCTACACCTTC. The V call is TRBV5-4, the J call TRBJ1-2, with 7 bases identical to TRBD1. Germline V gene lookup returns CDR1 SGHNT and CDR2 YYREEE (reference sequence). CDR3 length: 13 amino acids. V lost 4 bases to trimming and J lost 6 bases; unmatched junction nucleotides: 6.

This sequence joins TRBV13 and TRBJ1-4; D remains unclear. V lost 1 base, J lost 7 bases, and 19 bases lay in between. The CDR3 is made up of 17 amino acids. The germline V gene encodes CDR1 PRHDT and CDR2 FYEKMQ (reference sequence). Here the CDR3 reads CASSLVGSPGKGEKLFF. In DNA, the CDR3 is TGTGCCAGCAGCTTAGTCGGATCGCCGGGGAAGGGTGAAAAACTGTTTTTT. The complete variable domain, with remaining parts taken from reference TRBV13 and TRBJ1-4, reads AAGVIQSPRHLIKEKRETATLKCYPIPRHDTVYWYQQGPGQDPQFLISFYEKMQSDKGSIPDRFSAQQFSDYHSELNMSSLELGDSALYFCASSLVGSPGKGEKLFFGSGTQLSVL.

V and J are TRBV2 and TRBJ1-4; D is unresolved. This CDR3 contains 12 residues. Germline CDR1 SNHLY, CDR2 FYNNEI. Trimming cost V 7 bases and J 8 bases, with 11 bases left between them. The CDR3 protein is CASTPLREKLFF. DNA for the CDR3: TGTGCCAGCACCCCGCTGCGGGAAAAACTGTTTTTT.

This chain uses TRBV27 with TRBJ2-7; no reliable D call. The CDR3 totals 14 residues. Germline V gives CDR1 MNHEY, CDR2 SMNVEV (reference sequence). V lost 4 bases, J lost 0 bases, and 10 bases lay in between. For the CDR3, the DNA is TGTGCCAGCAGTTCGACCTGGAGCTCCTACGAGCAGTACGTC. It translates to CASSSTWSSYEQYV.

The DNA of the CDR3 is TGTGCCAGCAGTTACCAGCGGGGGATCCAAGAGACCCAGTACTTC. It translates to CASSYQRGIQETQYF. The chain joins TRBV6-5 to TRBJ2-5; 8 bases line up with TRBD2. CDR1 is MNHEY, CDR2 SVGAGI, per germline. V lost 2 bases and J lost 1; bases outside the gene matches: 3. CDR3 length: 15 amino acids.

CDR3 loop: CASSLDPRDQPQHF. For the CDR3, the DNA is TGCGCCAGCAGCTTGGACCCGAGGGATCAGCCCCAGCATTTT. J is TRBJ1-5 and V is TRBV5-1; no clear D gene. CDR1 is SGHRS and CDR2 is YFSETQ in the germline V gene. Between the trimmed V and J ends, which lost 0 bases and 5 bases, there was a span of 9 bases. The CDR3 has 14 amino acids.

This sequence joins TRBV10-2 and TRBJ2-2; D not certain. Germline CDR1 is WSHSY and CDR2 is SAAADI. CDR3 length: 14 residues. Trimming removed 3 bases from V and 4 bases from J, with 9 bases in between. The CDR3 nucleotides are TGCGCCAGCAGTGACAGTGGGCCCACCGGGGAGCTGTTTTTT. This translates into CASSDSGPTGELFF.

The chain combines TRBV7-8 with TRBJ1-1, with 9 bases aligning to TRBD1. Trimming took 3 bases from V and 3 from J; bases not matched to a gene: 5. The CDR3 has 15 amino acids. Looked up from germline, CDR1 is SGHVS and CDR2 is FQNEAQ. Here the CDR3 reads CASSLYRDRDTEAFF. CDR3 DNA sequence: TGTGCCAGCAGCTTGTACCGGGACAGGGACACTGAAGCTTTCTTT.

The genes are TRBV10-1 and TRBJ2-1; the match to TRBD2 covers 15 bases. Per germline, CDR1 WNHNN and CDR2 SYGVQD (reference sequence). The CDR3 is 18 residues long. V lost 3 bases and J lost 6; bases outside the gene matches: 9. The CDR3 protein is CASSDRGLAGGRFNEQFF. The CDR3, as DNA: TGCGCCAGCAGTGACCGAGGACTAGCGGGGGGGCGGTTCAATGAGCAGTTCTTC.

The chain combines TRBV29-1 with TRBJ2-1, with D unclear. The CDR3 extends over 12 amino acids. Trimming pared 5 bases from V and 2 bases from J, leaving 7 bases between. Germline loops: CDR1 SQVTM, CDR2 ANQGSEA. The CDR3: CSVPATYNEQFF. The CDR3 nucleotides read TGCAGCGTTCCCGCGACCTACAATGAGCAGTTCTTC.